These 10 T cell receptor beta chains were all obtained from the same sample, sequenced in a study of regulatory and conventional T cells in RAG deficiency. TCRdb's copy holds only in-frame clones and misses some; the assay was immunoSEQ multiplex PCR. The table has 25,000 to 35,000 clones, about 96% seen once. Blood CD4+ CD25-low CD127-high conventional T cells supplied the genomic DNA template. A further study also used this sample, focusing on regulatory T cells. In that study: The PCR used 52 TRBV and 13 TRBJ primers.

The sample taken for sequencing was CD25- CD4+ T cells sorted from blood. These receptors came from a human donor in good health.

This chain links TRBV6-1 with TRBJ1-1, with 10 nucleotides matching TRBD1. With V trimmed by 6 bases and J by 1 base, 5 bases remained unmatched. CDR1 MNHNS and CDR2 SASEGT come from the germline V gene. This CDR3 spans 15 amino acids. CDR3 DNA: TGTGCCAGCAGGAAGGGACAGGGGCCGAACACTGAAGCTTTCTTT. Its translation: CASRKGQGPNTEAFF.

With regard to this clone: An end of the junction does not agree with germline; a read error may underlie this. This chain joins TRBV7-9 and TRBJ2-7; possible D gene TRBD1, 6 bases. The CDR3 runs 12 residues. CDR1 is SEHNR and CDR2 is FQNEAQ in the germline V gene (reference sequence). The CDR3 sequence is CASSLKDRAVVF. In DNA, the CDR3 is TGTGCCAGCAGCCTTAAGGACAGAGCCGTGGTCTTC.

The V call is TRBV4-1, the J call TRBJ2-5, with D perhaps matching TRBD2 (6 bases). This CDR3 is built from 15 residues. V was trimmed by 2 bases and J by 5 bases, leaving 15 bases between them. Germline CDR1 and CDR2: MGHRA and YSYEKL. The CDR3 reads CASSQPSGGKETQYF. DNA for the CDR3: TGCGCCAGCAGCCAACCATCAGGCGGGAAGGAGACCCAGTACTTC.

The chain is built from TRBV7-9 and TRBJ2-7, with 7 bases aligning to TRBD2. The V gene's germline CDR1 is SEHNR and CDR2 FQNEAQ (reference sequence). The V and J ends lost 5 bases and 0 bases, in that order; junction bases with no gene match: 7. The CDR3 spans 15 residues. The DNA for the CDR3 is TGTGCCAGCAGCCTTGGAGCGGGAAGCTCCTACGAGCAGTACTTC. It codes for CASSLGAGSSYEQYF. Together with reference TRBV7-9 and TRBJ2-7, the CDR3 gives the full variable domain: DTGVSQNPRHKITKRGQNVTFRCDPISEHNRLYWYRQTLGQGPEFLTYFQNEAQLEKSRLLSDRFSAERPKGSFSTLEIQRTEQGDSAMYLCASSLGAGSSYEQYFGPGTRLTVT.

This chain links TRBV6-5 with TRBJ2-1; possibly TRBD2 for D (6 bases). Trimming cost V 2 bases and J 7 bases, with 12 bases left between them. The germline V gene encodes CDR1 MNHEY and CDR2 SVGAGI. This CDR3 is 14 amino acids long. For the CDR3, the DNA is TGTGCCAGCAGTTACCAGGGACTCCGAAATGAGCAGTTCTTC. This codes for CASSYQGLRNEQFF.

The J gene is TRBJ1-5, the V gene TRBV27; D gene unclear. The CDR3 has 13 residues. The germline CDR1 and CDR2 sequences are MNHEY and SMNVEV (reference sequence). V lost 5 bases and J lost 3, with 8 bases in between. The CDR3 is CASSRYNNQPQHF. In DNA, the CDR3 is TGTGCCAGCAGTCGATACAACAATCAGCCCCAGCATTTT.

This chain joins TRBV6-1 and TRBJ2-3; TRBD1 might be the D (5 bases). Trimming removed 8 bases at V and 5 bases at J, with 17 bases between. The germline V gene has CDR1 MNHNS and CDR2 SASEGT. This CDR3 is built from 14 residues. The CDR3 region is CASSSTGWGDTQYF. Here the CDR3 DNA reads TGTGCCAGCTCATCCACAGGATGGGGAGATACGCAGTATTTT.

V and J are TRBV18 and TRBJ1-5, with unresolved D. The CDR3 covers 13 residues. The ends were cut back, 2 bases at V and 4 bases at J, with 6 bases in the middle. Germline V CDR1 and CDR2: KGHSH, LQKENI. CDR3 DNA sequence: TGTGCCAGCTCACCATCCTTAAATCAGCCCCAGCATTTT. The encoded protein is CASSPSLNQPQHF.

This sequence joins TRBV5-5 and TRBJ1-1; 7 bases map to TRBD1. The trim removed 0 bases at V and 3 bases at J, leaving 14 bases unmatched. The germline gives CDR1 SGHKS, CDR2 YYEKEE (reference sequence). The CDR3 contains 18 residues. Here the CDR3 reads CASSLVFQGGGRDTEAFF. In DNA, the CDR3 is TGTGCCAGCAGCTTGGTGTTTCAGGGGGGCGGTAGGGACACTGAAGCTTTCTTT.

V and J are TRBV7-9 and TRBJ1-2; 10 bases map to TRBD1. The length of the CDR3 is 17 residues. The J segment lost 1 base and the V segment lost 4 bases, leaving 9 bases of the junction unmatched. Germline V CDR1 and CDR2: SEHNR, FQNEAQ (reference sequence). CDR3 in DNA: TGTGCCAGCAGCTCGCGACAGGGGGCAGGATATAACTATGGCTACACCTTC. Its protein product is CASSSRQGAGYNYGYTF.